The sequence of this TCR beta chain was determined in a study of blood T cell repertoires in COVID-19. V gave up 6 bases and J gave up 7 bases, with 21 bases separating them. CDR3 size: 15 residues. Germline V gene data show CDR1 as MDHEN and CDR2 as SYDVKM. What the recovered Cohort 3 donors had was two negative PCRs, clearance, or symptom resolution. Data came from immunoSEQ multiplex PCR; TCRdb stores just in-frame clones and leaves some out. The sample consists of about 380,000 clones, about 88% of them appearing once. The receptor comes from a woman younger than 35 who had recovered from COVID-19. What was sequenced was PBMCs or T cells enriched from blood (not recorded which). V gene TRBV28 combines with J gene TRBJ1-2, with D possibly matching TRBD1 (6 bases). The CDR3 reads CASRRTEPVRGGYTF. CDR3 DNA sequence: TGTGCCAGCAGAAGGACAGAGCCCGTAAGAGGTGGCTACACCTTC.